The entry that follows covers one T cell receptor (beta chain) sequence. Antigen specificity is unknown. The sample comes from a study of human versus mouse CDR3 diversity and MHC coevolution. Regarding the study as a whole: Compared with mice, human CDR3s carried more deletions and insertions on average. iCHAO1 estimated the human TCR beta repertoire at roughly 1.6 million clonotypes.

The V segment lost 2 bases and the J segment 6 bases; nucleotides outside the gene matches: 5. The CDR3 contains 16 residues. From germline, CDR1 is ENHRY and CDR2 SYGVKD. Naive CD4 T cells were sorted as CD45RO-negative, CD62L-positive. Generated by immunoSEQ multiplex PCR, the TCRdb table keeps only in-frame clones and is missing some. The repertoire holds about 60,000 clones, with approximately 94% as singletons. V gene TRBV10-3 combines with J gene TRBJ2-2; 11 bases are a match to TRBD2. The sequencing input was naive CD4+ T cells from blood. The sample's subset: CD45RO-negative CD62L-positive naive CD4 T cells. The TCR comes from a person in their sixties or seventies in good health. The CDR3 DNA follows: TGTGCCATCAGTGAGGTTAGCGGGAGGGCCTCCGGGGAGCTGTTTTTT. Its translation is CAISEVSGRASGELFF.